These 11 T cell receptor beta chains originate from one sample sequenced in a study of T-cell reconstitution after alpha-beta-depleted transplantation in children. Preparation of the TCRbeta library used unique molecular identifiers. TCRdb redid the calling of the PCR reads with MiXCR, one entry per CDR3 protein. The sample holds about 540,000 distinct CDR3 sequences, 15% to 20% seen once. Here the sequenced sample was PBMCs from the stem cell graft donor, taken from the stem cell graft. Receptors originate from a human donor who donated a stem cell graft to a child with acute lymphoblastic leukemia.

The chain is built from TRBV11-2 and TRBJ2-1; TRBD2 is a possible D gene (5 bases). Trimming removed 4 bases at V and 6 bases at J, with 16 bases between. CDR3 length: 15 amino acids. CDR1 and CDR2 from the germline V gene are SGHAT and FQNNGV. The DNA of the CDR3 is TGTGCCAGCAGCTCCAGGACTTCCCGGTCCAATGAGCAGTTCTTC. This encodes CASSSRTSRSNEQFF.

This chain joins TRBV7-9 and TRBJ2-7; D call uncertain. Between the trimmed V and J ends, which lost 5 bases and 2 bases, there was a span of 13 bases. The germline CDR1 and CDR2 sequences are SEHNR and FQNEAQ (reference sequence). CDR3 length: 14 amino acids. CDR3 amino acids: CASSPAVLTYEQYF. In nucleotides, the CDR3 is TGTGCCAGCAGCCCGGCTGTCCTCACCTACGAGCAGTACTTC. The variable domain in full, with the rest retrieved from reference TRBV7-9 and TRBJ2-7, is DTGVSQNPRHKITKRGQNVTFRCDPISEHNRLYWYRQTLGQGPEFLTYFQNEAQLEKSRLLSDRFSAERPKGSFSTLEIQRTEQGDSAMYLCASSPAVLTYEQYFGPGTRLTVT.

This clonotype turned up a few times. The rearrangement links TRBV29-1 to TRBJ2-7; D is perhaps TRBD2 (7 bases). The germline gives CDR1 SQVTM, CDR2 ANQGSEA. This CDR3 has 12 amino acids. V was clipped by 7 bases and J by 3 bases, with 13 bases between them. The CDR3 loop is CSAVGGVYEQYF. The CDR3 bases are TGCAGCGCTGTAGGGGGGGTCTACGAGCAGTACTTC.

This clonotype appeared a few times. The V gene is TRBV20-1, the J gene TRBJ1-4; D is undetermined. The CDR3 spans 14 residues. Per germline, CDR1 DFQATT and CDR2 SNEGSKA (reference sequence). With 1 base removed from V and 2 bases from J, the gap between germline ends came to 8 bases. CDR3 region: CSARGLGTNEKLFF. The CDR3 DNA is TGCAGTGCTAGAGGATTGGGGACTAATGAAAAACTGTTTTTT.

In this sample, this clonotype turned up a few times. The V call is TRBV12-3 or TRBV12-4, the J call TRBJ2-1; TRBD2 agrees at 8 bases. The CDR3 has 14 residues. Losses at the gene ends were 4 bases for V and 6 bases for J; bases not matched to a gene: 5. This CDR3 is CASSSPGTSNEQFF. CDR3 nucleotide sequence: TGTGCCAGCAGTTCCCCCGGGACTAGCAATGAGCAGTTCTTC.

The J gene is TRBJ2-5, the V gene TRBV12-3 or TRBV12-4, with 11 bases aligning to TRBD1. There are 15 residues in the CDR3. V lost 6 bases and J lost 7; bases outside the gene matches: 10. The CDR3 reads CASSPGQGVLGTQYF. The CDR3 DNA is TGTGCCAGCAGCCCGGGACAGGGGGTTTTAGGGACCCAGTACTTC.

This clonotype was seen once. The chain carries TRBV11-1 and TRBJ2-6, with D perhaps matching TRBD1 (6 bases). Trimming cost V 0 bases and J 0 bases, with 12 bases left between them. This CDR3 contains 18 residues. CDR1 is SGHAT and CDR2 is FQDESV in the germline V gene (reference sequence). The CDR3 DNA follows: TGTGCCAGCAGCTTAGCGGGGGCAGGGGCCTCTGGGGCCAACGTCCTGACTTTC. Amino acid sequence: CASSLAGAGASGANVLTF.

Only a few counts were recorded for this clonotype. This sequence joins TRBV12-3 or TRBV12-4 and TRBJ2-7, with no clear D. With 5 bases removed from V and 5 bases from J, the gap between germline ends came to 13 bases. CDR3 length equals 13 residues. The CDR3 coding sequence is TGTGCCAGCAGTCGCTCAGGTGGGCACGAGCAGTACTTC. This codes for CASSRSGGHEQYF.

This clonotype was seen more than once but under ten times. The CDR3 bases are TGTGCCAGCAGCTTACAGACTAGCGGGAGCTACAATGAGCAGTTCTTC. Translating it yields CASSLQTSGSYNEQFF. V gene TRBV7-3 combines with J gene TRBJ2-1, with 12 bases matching TRBD2. Germline CDR1 reads SGHTA; CDR2 reads FQGTGA. CDR3 length equals 16 residues. The V and J ends lost 2 bases and 3 bases, in that order; junction bases with no gene match: 2.

This clonotype was counted a few times. V gene TRBV12-3 or TRBV12-4 combines with J gene TRBJ2-7; 9 bases map to TRBD2. The V segment lost 5 bases and the J segment 4 bases; nucleotides outside the gene matches: 21. This CDR3 is 19 amino acids long. CDR3 loop: CASSNIAGVWGSEIYEQYF. CDR3 bases: TGTGCCAGCAGTAACATAGCGGGAGTTTGGGGGAGTGAAATTTACGAGCAGTACTTC.

The genes are TRBV5-1 and TRBJ1-2; D gene uncertain. Germline CDR1 reads SGHRS; CDR2 reads YFSETQ. The V end lost 0 bases, the J end lost 4 bases, and 10 bases lay between the germline ends. The CDR3 covers 14 residues. CDR3: CASSLDSGFYGYTF. CDR3 nucleotide sequence: TGCGCCAGCAGCTTGGATTCGGGGTTCTATGGCTACACCTTC.